A selection of T cell receptor beta chains follows, all from one sample in a study of T cell responses to AZD1222 COVID-19 vaccine. Sequencing was performed with immunoSEQ multiplex PCR; in TCRdb, only in-frame clones are kept and a portion is missing. The table records about 130,000 clones, roughly 84% of them present only once. The sample in question was peripheral blood, obtained on day 0 of AZD1222 vaccination. These receptors were taken from an adult in good health. Both conserved end residues are part of each CDR3. A D gene is named only where the DNA matches it firmly. Size tells how often a clone was seen (once, few, many) or the class of an expanded clone, and some rows leave it out.

TRBJ1-1 | TRBV27 | . | TRBD1 | CASSMTGGNTEAFF | TGTGCCAGCAGTATGACAGGGGGGAACACTGAAGCTTTCTTT
TRBJ1-2 | TRBV18 | . | . | CASSNTDRVDGYTF | TGTGCCAGCTCTAATACCGACAGAGTCGATGGCTACACCTTC
TRBJ1-2 | TRBV4-3 | . | . | CASSQDLTGGRGGYTF | TGCGCCAGCAGCCAAGATTTAACCGGGGGCAGGGGCGGCTACACCTTC
TRBJ1-3 | TRBV5-6 | . | . | CASSFPGPSSSGNTIYF | TGTGCCAGCAGCTTCCCTGGACCGTCGAGCTCTGGAAACACCATATATTTT
TRBJ1-1 | TRBV20-1 | . | TRBD1 | CSASGSGDRGAEAFF | TGCAGTGCTAGTGGGTCCGGGGACAGGGGCGCTGAAGCTTTCTTT
TRBJ2-7 | TRBV18 | . | . | CASSVLGSGSYEQYF | TGTGCCAGCTCAGTCCTGGGGTCAGGCTCCTACGAGCAGTACTTC
TRBJ1-2 | TRBV3-1/TRBV3-2 | once | . | CASSQDGNYGYTF | TGTGCCAGCAGCCAGGACGGTAACTATGGCTACACCTTC
TRBJ1-2 | TRBV5-6 | . | . | CASSFYYRELYGYTF | TGTGCCAGCAGCTTCTATTACCGGGAGCTATATGGCTACACCTTC
TRBJ1-6 | TRBV18 | . | . | CASSPQGMGSPLHF | TGTGCCAGCTCACCACAGGGGATGGGGTCACCCCTCCACTTT
TRBJ1-3 | TRBV4-1 | once | . | CASSQPKTPGNTIYF | TGCGCCAGCAGCCAGCCCAAGACACCCGGAAACACCATATATTTT
TRBJ1-1 | TRBV4-1 | . | . | CASVIEPGRSSGAFF | TGCGCCAGCGTCATAGAACCGGGCCGCTCTTCCGGCGCTTTCTTT
TRBJ2-7 | TRBV4-1 | . | TRBD1 | CASSQVRTGEGGGRPYEQYF | TGCGCCAGCAGCCAAGTAAGGACAGGGGAAGGTGGCGGGAGACCCTACGAGCAGTACTTC
TRBJ1-2 | TRBV12-3/TRBV12-4 | . | . | CASSLVSTGYTF | TGTGCCAGCAGTTTAGTCTCTACTGGCTACACCTTC
TRBJ2-1 | TRBV6-1 | many | TRBD2 | CASSELAGGPGEQFF | TGTGCCAGCAGTGAGTTAGCGGGGGGGCCCGGTGAGCAGTTCTTC
TRBJ2-1 | TRBV14 | . | . | CASSYGSWVEQFF | TGTGCCAGCAGTTACGGAAGTTGGGTTGAGCAGTTCTTC
TRBJ1-3 | TRBV2 | few | . | CASTDGGGGNTIYF | TGTGCCAGCACCGATGGGGGAGGTGGAAACACCATATATTTT
TRBJ2-1 | TRBV18 | . | . | CASSPVTPTYNEQFF | TGTGCCAGCTCACCAGTGACACCGACCTACAATGAGCAGTTCTTC
TRBJ1-3 | TRBV7-2 | . | . | CASRQGPGGGNTIYF | TGTGCCAGCCGTCAAGGCCCCGGGGGTGGAAACACCATATATTTT
TRBJ1-2 | TRBV28 | . | . | CATIKSGLLYGYTF | TGTGCCACAATCAAGTCTGGACTCCTTTATGGCTACACCTTC
TRBJ2-1 | TRBV10-3 | . | TRBD2 | CATLRVAGGNEQFF | TGTGCCACCCTGAGGGTAGCGGGGGGGAATGAGCAGTTCTTC
TRBJ2-3 | TRBV24-1 | . | TRBD2 | CATSDFGTSGDTQYF | TGTGCCACCAGTGATTTCGGGACTAGCGGGGATACGCAGTATTTT
TRBJ1-3 | TRBV12-3/TRBV12-4 | . | . | CASSSLGGNSYF | TGTGCCAGCAGTTCTTTAGGGGGAAACTCGTATTTT
TRBJ2-3 | TRBV11-2 | . | . | CASSIFFRSTDTQYF | TGTGCCAGCAGCATATTCTTTAGAAGCACAGATACGCAGTATTTT
TRBJ1-3 | TRBV9 | . | . | CASSDPRGSGVVGSGNTIYF | TGTGCCAGCAGCGACCCCCGGGGCTCCGGGGTTGTTGGCTCTGGAAACACCATATATTTT
TRBJ2-7 | TRBV12-3/TRBV12-4 | once | . | CASSRIQGIEQYF | TGTGCCAGCAGTCGAATACAGGGAATCGAGCAGTACTTC
TRBJ2-3 | TRBV27 | . | TRBD2 | CASSRRTSGGTDTQYF | TGTGCCAGCAGTCGACGGACTAGCGGGGGCACAGATACGCAGTATTTT
TRBJ1-2 | TRBV28 | . | TRBD1 | CASSWDRESGGYTF | TGTGCCAGCAGTTGGGACAGGGAGAGTGGCGGCTACACCTTC
TRBJ2-5 | TRBV6-5 | . | . | CASSMTYAAGTQYF | TGTGCCAGCAGTATGACCTATGCCGCCGGGACCCAGTACTTC